This note documents a single TCR beta chain sequence. Antigen: not known. For TCR, cDNA came from 5'RACE template switching, which added a universal primer site and UMIs. TCRdb called the 5' RACE reads again in MiXCR, with one record for every CDR3 protein. The sample has approximately 300,000 distinct CDR3 sequences, about 11% seen once; the top ten hold 3% to 3.5%. The data were obtained in a study of T cells after yellow fever vaccination. Germline CDR1 reads MNHEY; CDR2 reads SVGAGI. With 5 bases removed from V and 2 bases from J, the gap between germline ends came to 19 bases. There are 17 residues in the CDR3. Findings of the study overall: After the booster, nearly 98% of CD4 and roughly nine tenths of CD8 primary-response clones were re-detected.

The rearrangement uses TRBV6-5 and TRBJ1-5; the D gene is possibly TRBD1 (6 bases). The sample here was CD4+ T cells sorted from PBMCs, taken 45 days after the yellow fever booster vaccination. The TCR comes from a man aged 18 to 29 who received the YFV17D yellow fever vaccine. CDR3 in amino acids: CASSPRGAVGGNQPQHF. CDR3 DNA: TGTGCCAGCAGTCCTCGGGGGGCAGTCGGTGGCAATCAGCCCCAGCATTTT.